This TCR beta chain was recorded in a study of T-cell memory formation after mild COVID-19. TCR alpha and TCR beta cDNA libraries carrying sample barcodes and UMIs were produced by 5'RACE using constant-segment primers. TCRdb analysed the 5' RACE reads with MiXCR anew, one entry per CDR3 protein. The repertoire includes about 310,000 distinct CDR3 sequences, 15% to 20% of them detected once, and roughly 23% sits in the top ten. Study-wide points: Mainly CM and EM harbored the contracting CD4+ clones; mainly EMRA harbored the CD8+ ones. The authors did not confirm SARS-CoV-2 specificity of second-wave clones peaking day 37.

With respect to this clonotype: Its antigen is currently unknown.

CDR3 length: 13 residues. The V and J ends lost 2 bases and 9 bases respectively, with 9 bases between them. The germline gives CDR1 SGDLS, CDR2 YYNGEE. The chain has TRBV9 and TRBJ1-6; a weak D match, TRBD1 (5 bases). This receptor was identified in a young man who had mild COVID-19 (a few samples of this study predate the infection). Cell type and time point are not known. Sequenced input: PBMCs or a T cell subset sorted from them (not recorded which). The CDR3 nucleotides are TGTGCCAGCAGCGTCTCAGGGAGTTCACCCCTCCACTTT. Encoded protein: CASSVSGSSPLHF.